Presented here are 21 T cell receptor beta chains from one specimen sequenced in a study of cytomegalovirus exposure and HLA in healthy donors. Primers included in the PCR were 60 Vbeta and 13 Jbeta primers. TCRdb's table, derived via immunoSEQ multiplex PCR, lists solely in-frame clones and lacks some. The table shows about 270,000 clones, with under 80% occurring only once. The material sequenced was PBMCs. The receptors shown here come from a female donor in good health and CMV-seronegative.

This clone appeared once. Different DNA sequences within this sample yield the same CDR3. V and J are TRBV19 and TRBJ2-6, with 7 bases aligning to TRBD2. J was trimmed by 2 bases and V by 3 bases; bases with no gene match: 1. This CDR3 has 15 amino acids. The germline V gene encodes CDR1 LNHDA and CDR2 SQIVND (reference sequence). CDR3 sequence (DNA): TGTGCCAGTAGTATCAGCGGGGCTGGGGCCAACGTCCTGACTTTC. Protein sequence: CASSISGAGANVLTF.

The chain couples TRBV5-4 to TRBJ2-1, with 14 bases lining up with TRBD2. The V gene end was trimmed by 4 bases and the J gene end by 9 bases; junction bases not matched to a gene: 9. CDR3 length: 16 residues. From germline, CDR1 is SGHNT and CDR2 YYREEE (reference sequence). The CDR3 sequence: CASSPGTSGSKGEQFF. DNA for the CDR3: TGTGCCAGCAGCCCCGGGACTAGCGGGAGTAAGGGTGAGCAGTTCTTC.

CDR3 DNA: TGTGCCAGCAGCTTAGCGCTCAGGTACGAGAGTGGAAAACTGTTTTTT. Protein: CASSLALRYESGKLFF. The chain employs TRBV7-8 and TRBJ1-4; D uncertain. Germline V CDR1 and CDR2: SGHVS, FQNEAQ. The CDR3 loop spans 16 amino acids. Deletions cut 0 bases from V and 10 bases from J, with 18 bases between.

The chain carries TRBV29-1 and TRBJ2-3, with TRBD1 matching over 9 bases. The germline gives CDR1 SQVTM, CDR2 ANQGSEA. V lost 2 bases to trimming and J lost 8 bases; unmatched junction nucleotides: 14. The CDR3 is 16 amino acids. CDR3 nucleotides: TGCAGCGTTGAAATTCCGCGTGGACAGGGGCGGGGTACGCAGTATTTT. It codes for CSVEIPRGQGRGTQYF.

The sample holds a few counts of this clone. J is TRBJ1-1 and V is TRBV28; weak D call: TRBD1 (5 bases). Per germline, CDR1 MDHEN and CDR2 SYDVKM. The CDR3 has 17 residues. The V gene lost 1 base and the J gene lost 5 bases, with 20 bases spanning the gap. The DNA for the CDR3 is TGTGCCAGCAGTTTATACTCCCCTGGGCAGGGAAGGACTGAAGCTTTCTTT. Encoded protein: CASSLYSPGQGRTEAFF.

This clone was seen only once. CDR3 loop: CASSVEGRLGQGSYEQYF. For the CDR3, the DNA is TGTGCCAGCAGCGTAGAAGGACGTTTGGGACAGGGGTCCTACGAGCAGTACTTC. The rearrangement joins TRBV9 to TRBJ2-7; the match to TRBD1 covers 10 bases. The CDR3 spans 18 residues. Germline V lookup: CDR1 SGDLS, CDR2 YYNGEE. The V segment lost 0 bases and the J segment 1 base; nucleotides outside the gene matches: 10.

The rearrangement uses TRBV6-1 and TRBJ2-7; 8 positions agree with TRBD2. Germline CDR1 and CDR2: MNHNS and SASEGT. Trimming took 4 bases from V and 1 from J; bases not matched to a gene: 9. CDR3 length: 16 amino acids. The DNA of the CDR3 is TGTGCCAGCAGTGGGGTTGGGGCTAGCGGGTCCTACGAGCAGTACTTC. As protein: CASSGVGASGSYEQYF.

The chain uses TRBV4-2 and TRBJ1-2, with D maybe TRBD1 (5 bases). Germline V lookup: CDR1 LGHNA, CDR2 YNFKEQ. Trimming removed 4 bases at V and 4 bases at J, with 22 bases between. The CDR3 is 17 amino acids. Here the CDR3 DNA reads TGTGCCAGCAGCCTCGAGAACCCTACAGGAGTGTTCTATGGCTACACCTTC. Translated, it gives CASSLENPTGVFYGYTF.

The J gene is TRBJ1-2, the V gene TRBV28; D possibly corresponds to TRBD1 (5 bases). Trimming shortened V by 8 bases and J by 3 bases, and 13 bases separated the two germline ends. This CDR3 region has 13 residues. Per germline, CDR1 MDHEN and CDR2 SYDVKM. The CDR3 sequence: CASHLGADYGYTF. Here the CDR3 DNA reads TGTGCCAGCCACCTTGGGGCAGACTATGGCTACACCTTC.

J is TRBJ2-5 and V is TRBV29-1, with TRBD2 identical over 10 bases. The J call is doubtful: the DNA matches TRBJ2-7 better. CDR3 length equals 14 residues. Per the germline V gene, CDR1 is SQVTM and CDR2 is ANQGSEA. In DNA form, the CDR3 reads TGCAGCGCCCAACTAGCGGGACTCTCCTACGAGCAGTACTTC. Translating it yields CSAQLAGLSYEQYF.

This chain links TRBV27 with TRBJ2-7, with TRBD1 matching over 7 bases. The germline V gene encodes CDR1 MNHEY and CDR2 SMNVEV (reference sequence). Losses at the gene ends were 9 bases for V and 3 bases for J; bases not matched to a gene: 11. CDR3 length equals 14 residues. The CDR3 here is CASSPWTGLYEQYF. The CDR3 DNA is TGTGCCAGTTCCCCCTGGACAGGCCTCTACGAGCAGTACTTC.

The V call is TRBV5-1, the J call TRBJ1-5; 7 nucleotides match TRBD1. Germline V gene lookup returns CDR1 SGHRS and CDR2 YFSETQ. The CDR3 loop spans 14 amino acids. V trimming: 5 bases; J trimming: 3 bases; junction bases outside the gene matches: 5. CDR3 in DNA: TGCGCCAGCAGTCCAGGGGGTGTCAATCAGCCCCAGCATTTT. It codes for CASSPGGVNQPQHF.

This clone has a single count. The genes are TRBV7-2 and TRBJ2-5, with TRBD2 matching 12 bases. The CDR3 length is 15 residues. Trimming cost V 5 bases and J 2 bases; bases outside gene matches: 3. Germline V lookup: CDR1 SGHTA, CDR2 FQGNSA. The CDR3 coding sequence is TGTGCCAGCAGCACAGGACTAGCGGGACAAGAGACCCAGTACTTC. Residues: CASSTGLAGQETQYF. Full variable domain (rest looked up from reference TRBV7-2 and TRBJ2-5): GAGVSQSPSNKVTEKGKDVELRCDPISGHTALYWYRQSLGQGLEFLIYFQGNSAPDKSGLPSDRFSAERTGGSVSTLTIQRTQQEDSAVYLCASSTGLAGQETQYFGPGTRLLVL.

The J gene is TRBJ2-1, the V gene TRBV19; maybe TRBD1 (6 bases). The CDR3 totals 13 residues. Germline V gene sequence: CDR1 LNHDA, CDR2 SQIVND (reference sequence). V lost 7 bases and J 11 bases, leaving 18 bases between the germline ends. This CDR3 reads CASTREGGAKQFF. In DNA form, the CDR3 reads TGTGCCAGTACCAGGGAAGGGGGAGCAAAGCAGTTCTTC. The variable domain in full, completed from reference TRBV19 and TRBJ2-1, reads DGGITQSPKYLFRKEGQNVTLSCEQNLNHDAMYWYRQDPGQGLRLIYYSQIVNDFQKGDIAEGYSVSREKKESFPLTVTSAQKNPTAFYLCASTREGGAKQFFGPGTRLTVL.

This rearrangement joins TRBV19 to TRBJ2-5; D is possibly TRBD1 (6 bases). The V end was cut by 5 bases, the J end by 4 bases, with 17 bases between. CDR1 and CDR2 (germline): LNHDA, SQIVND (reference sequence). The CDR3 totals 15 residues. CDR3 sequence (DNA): TGTGCCAGTAGTTCCGTCAGGGGATCAGTAGAGACCCAGTACTTC. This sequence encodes CASSSVRGSVETQYF.

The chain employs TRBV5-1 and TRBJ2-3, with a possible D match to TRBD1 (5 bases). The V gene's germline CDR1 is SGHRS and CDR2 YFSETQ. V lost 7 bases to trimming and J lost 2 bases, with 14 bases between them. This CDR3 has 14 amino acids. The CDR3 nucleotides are TGCGCCAGCCGTCTGGCGGACAACACAGATACGCAGTATTTT. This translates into CASRLADNTDTQYF. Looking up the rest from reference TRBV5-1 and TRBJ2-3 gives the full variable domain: KAGVTQTPRYLIKTRGQQVTLSCSPISGHRSVSWYQQTPGQGLQFLFEYFSETQRNKGNFPGRFSGRQFSNSRSEMNVSTLELGDSALYLCASRLADNTDTQYFGPGTRLTVL.

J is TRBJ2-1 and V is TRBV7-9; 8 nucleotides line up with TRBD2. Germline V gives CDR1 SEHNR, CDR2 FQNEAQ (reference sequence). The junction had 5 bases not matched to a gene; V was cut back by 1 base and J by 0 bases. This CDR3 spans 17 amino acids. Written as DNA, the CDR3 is TGTGCCAGCAGCTTAGGGGCTAGCGGGCTCTCCTACAATGAGCAGTTCTTC. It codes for CASSLGASGLSYNEQFF. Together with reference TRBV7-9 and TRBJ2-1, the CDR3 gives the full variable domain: DTGVSQNPRHKITKRGQNVTFRCDPISEHNRLYWYRQTLGQGPEFLTYFQNEAQLEKSRLLSDRFSAERPKGSFSTLEIQRTEQGDSAMYLCASSLGASGLSYNEQFFGPGTRLTVL.

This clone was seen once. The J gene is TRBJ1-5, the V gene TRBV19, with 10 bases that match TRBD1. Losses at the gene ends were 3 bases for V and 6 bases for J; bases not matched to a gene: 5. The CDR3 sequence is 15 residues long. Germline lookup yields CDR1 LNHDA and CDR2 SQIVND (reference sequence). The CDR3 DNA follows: TGTGCCAGTAGTATGGGGGGACAGGGGATTCAGCCCCAGCATTTT. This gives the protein CASSMGGQGIQPQHF.

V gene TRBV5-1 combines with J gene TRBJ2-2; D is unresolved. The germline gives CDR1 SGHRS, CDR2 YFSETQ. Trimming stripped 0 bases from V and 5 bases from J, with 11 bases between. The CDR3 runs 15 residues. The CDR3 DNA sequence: TGCGCCAGCAGCTTGGCCACGAGTGCGACCGGGGAGCTGTTTTTT. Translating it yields CASSLATSATGELFF.

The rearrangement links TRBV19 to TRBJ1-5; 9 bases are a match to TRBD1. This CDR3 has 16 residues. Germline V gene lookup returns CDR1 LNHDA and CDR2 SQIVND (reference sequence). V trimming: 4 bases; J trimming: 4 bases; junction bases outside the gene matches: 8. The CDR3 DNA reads TGTGCCAGTAGTACCGGGGGCGGGACAGGGAATCAGCCCCAGCATTTT. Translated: CASSTGGGTGNQPQHF. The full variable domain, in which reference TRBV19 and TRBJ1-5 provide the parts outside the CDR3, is DGGITQSPKYLFRKEGQNVTLSCEQNLNHDAMYWYRQDPGQGLRLIYYSQIVNDFQKGDIAEGYSVSREKKESFPLTVTSAQKNPTAFYLCASSTGGGTGNQPQHFGDGTRLSIL.

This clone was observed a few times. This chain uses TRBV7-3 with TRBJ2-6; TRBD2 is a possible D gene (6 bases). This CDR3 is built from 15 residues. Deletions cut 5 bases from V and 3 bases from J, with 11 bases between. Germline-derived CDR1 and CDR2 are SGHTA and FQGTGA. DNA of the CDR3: TGTGCCAGCAGCCTCGGGGGAGGTGGGGCCAACGTCCTGACTTTC. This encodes CASSLGGGGANVLTF.